This T cell receptor (beta chain) originates from a study of blood T cell repertoires in COVID-19. V was pared by 3 bases and J by 0 bases, with 4 bases of the junction left unmatched. The CDR3 contains 16 residues. Germline-derived CDR1 and CDR2 are SGHKS and YYEKEE (reference sequence). Sequenced by immunoSEQ multiplex PCR; TCRdb stores in-frame clones only, minus some. Among 200,000 to 300,000 clones listed, approximately 80% were seen once. The chain employs TRBV5-5 and TRBJ1-3; 9 nucleotides match TRBD1. The sample consisted of peripheral blood. This TCR was recovered from a woman older than 75 with acute or convalescent COVID-19. Here the CDR3 reads CASSSGQGFSGNTIYF. For the CDR3, the DNA is TGTGCCAGCAGCTCGGGACAGGGTTTCTCTGGAAACACCATATATTTT.